A selection of T cell receptor beta chains follows, all from one sample in a study of Ad26.COV2.S vaccination and SARS-CoV-2 variants. Assay: immunoSEQ multiplex PCR; the TCRdb copy retains only in-frame clones and omits some. The sample has around 300,000 clones, 86% seen once; the top ten hold over 8.5%. This specimen was peripheral blood, taken in a trial of Ad26.COV2.S vaccine versus placebo. The receptors shown here come from a person between 18 and 59 years old who received the Ad26.COV2.S COVID-19 vaccine or a placebo. Each CDR3 is given with its conserved first and last residue. Each record gives: clone size, V gene, D gene, J gene, CDR3 DNA, CDR3 protein. D genes are given only for firm matches. Not every row has a clone size; where given, it reads once, few, many or a size class.

size: .
V: TRBV6-1
D: .
J: TRBJ1-3
DNA: TGTGCCAGCAGTGAAGCTGGACGGATCTCTGGAAACACCATATATTTT
CDR3: CASSEAGRISGNTIYF

size: .
V: TRBV30
D: .
J: TRBJ1-5
DNA: TGTGCCTGGAGCCGATTCGCTGGGGGTTATGATCAGCCCCAGCATTTT
CDR3: CAWSRFAGGYDQPQHF

size: .
V: TRBV3-1/TRBV3-2
D: TRBD2
J: TRBJ2-2
DNA: TGTGCCAGCAGCTGGGGACTAGCGCCCACCGGGGAGCTGTTTTTT
CDR3: CASSWGLAPTGELFF

size: once
V: TRBV6-6
D: TRBD1
J: TRBJ2-7
DNA: TGTGCCAGCAGTCTTCCGGGACAGGGTCCCGGAGAGCAGTACTTC
CDR3: CASSLPGQGPGEQYF

size: .
V: TRBV4-1
D: TRBD1
J: TRBJ1-2
DNA: TGCGCCAGCAGCCGAACAGGGGGGGGTCGGGACTATGGCTACACCTTC
CDR3: CASSRTGGGRDYGYTF

size: .
V: TRBV7-2
D: TRBD2
J: TRBJ2-7
DNA: TGTGCCAGCAGCTTCGGCGGGAGTAAGTCGGGAGAGCAGTACTTC
CDR3: CASSFGGSKSGEQYF

size: .
V: TRBV4-2
D: TRBD2
J: TRBJ2-2
DNA: TGTGCCAGCAGCCAAGTAGGCGGGGGGGACCCCGGGGAGCTGTTTTTT
CDR3: CASSQVGGGDPGELFF

size: .
V: TRBV4-2
D: TRBD1
J: TRBJ1-2
DNA: TGTGCCAGCAGCCAAGACGGAGGGGGCGGGGATGGCTACACCTTC
CDR3: CASSQDGGGGDGYTF

size: once
V: TRBV27
D: .
J: TRBJ2-1
DNA: TGTGCCAGCAGTTTGTCATCCCTTATAACAGGAAGTAGGGACCCTCATATGATCTTC
CDR3: CASSLSSLITGSRDPHMIF

size: .
V: TRBV6-6
D: .
J: TRBJ2-7
DNA: TGTGCCAGCAGTCGTACGACAGGCACCTACGAGCAGTACTTC
CDR3: CASSRTTGTYEQYF

size: once
V: TRBV11-2
D: .
J: TRBJ2-7
DNA: TGTGCCAGCAGCTTGGGACTCTCTCGCGAGCAGTACTTC
CDR3: CASSLGLSREQYF

size: .
V: TRBV9
D: TRBD1
J: TRBJ1-2
DNA: TGTGCCAGCAGCCTTCTCCTCGACAGGGATGGCTACACCTTC
CDR3: CASSLLLDRDGYTF

size: .
V: TRBV5-1
D: .
J: TRBJ1-1
DNA: TGCGCCAGCAGCTTGTCTTTTCGGCGGCGCGACACTGAAGCTTTCTTT
CDR3: CASSLSFRRRDTEAFF

size: .
V: TRBV6-2/TRBV6-3
D: .
J: TRBJ1-1
DNA: TGTGCCAGCAGTTACACAACCGGGTCCAGGAACACTGAAGCTTTCTTT
CDR3: CASSYTTGSRNTEAFF

size: .
V: TRBV7-2
D: .
J: TRBJ2-4
DNA: TGTGCCAGCAGCTTACCCGATGCAGCCAAAAACATTCAGTACTTC
CDR3: CASSLPDAAKNIQYF

size: .
V: TRBV11-3
D: .
J: TRBJ2-7
DNA: TGTGCCAGCAGCCCTACAGGGTCCCACGAGCAGTACTTC
CDR3: CASSPTGSHEQYF

size: few
V: TRBV27
D: .
J: TRBJ2-2
DNA: TGTGCCACAGGGGTATCTGGCGGGGAGCTGTTTTTT
CDR3: CATGVSGGELFF

size: .
V: TRBV28
D: .
J: TRBJ2-5
DNA: TGTGCCAGCAGTTTATTAGGGGGAATGGACGAGACCCAGTACTTC
CDR3: CASSLLGGMDETQYF

size: .
V: TRBV27
D: TRBD2
J: TRBJ2-1
DNA: TGTGCCAGCATGCACCAGGGAAGACTAGCGGGAGATGAGCAGTTCTTC
CDR3: CASMHQGRLAGDEQFF

size: few
V: TRBV14
D: .
J: TRBJ1-1
DNA: TGTGCCAGCAGCCAAGGGTTGGCCACTGAAGCTTTCTTT
CDR3: CASSQGLATEAFF

size: once
V: TRBV7-9
D: .
J: TRBJ2-7
DNA: TGTGCCAGCAGCCCGATTACCTACGAGCAGTACTTC
CDR3: CASSPITYEQYF

size: .
V: TRBV3-1/TRBV3-2
D: TRBD1
J: TRBJ1-1
DNA: TGTGCCAGCAGCCAAGCCCCGGGACAGGGGTCCTCCGTGAGAACTGAAGCTTTCTTT
CDR3: CASSQAPGQGSSVRTEAFF

size: many
V: TRBV3-1/TRBV3-2
D: .
J: TRBJ2-7
DNA: TGTGCCAGCAGCCGGCAGGGTAACGAGCAGTACTTC
CDR3: CASSRQGNEQYF

size: .
V: TRBV19
D: .
J: TRBJ1-1
DNA: TGTGCCAGTAGTATTATACAGATGAACACTGAAGCTTTCTTT
CDR3: CASSIIQMNTEAFF

size: .
V: TRBV6-6
D: TRBD2
J: TRBJ2-1
DNA: TGTGCCAGCAGGGACCCTAGCGGCCTATACAATGAGCAGTTCTTC
CDR3: CASRDPSGLYNEQFF

size: once
V: TRBV29-1
D: .
J: TRBJ2-1
DNA: TGCAGCGTTTTCGCGGGCGATGAGCAGTTCTTC
CDR3: CSVFAGDEQFF

size: .
V: TRBV3-1/TRBV3-2
D: TRBD2
J: TRBJ2-7
DNA: TGTGCCAGCAGCCAAGCAGGGGCGGGGGGAGGCGAGCAGTACTTC
CDR3: CASSQAGAGGGEQYF

size: .
V: TRBV5-4
D: TRBD1
J: TRBJ1-2
DNA: TGTGCCAGCAGCTTTGGGACAGAAATATTTGCAGGCTACACCTTC
CDR3: CASSFGTEIFAGYTF

size: .
V: TRBV19
D: TRBD1
J: TRBJ1-2
DNA: TGTGCCAGTAGTAAGGGGGCGGAGGGCTACACCTTC
CDR3: CASSKGAEGYTF

size: .
V: TRBV11-3
D: TRBD2
J: TRBJ2-7
DNA: TGTGCCAGCAGAGCTACTAGCGGGAGCTTCGAGCAGTACTTC
CDR3: CASRATSGSFEQYF

size: .
V: TRBV9
D: .
J: TRBJ1-3
DNA: TGTGCCAGCAGCGGGGCATCTGGAAACACCATATATTTT
CDR3: CASSGASGNTIYF

size: .
V: TRBV10-3
D: TRBD2
J: TRBJ2-2
DNA: TGTGCCATCAGGGGACTAGCGGAGAACACCGGGGAGCTGTTTTTT
CDR3: CAIRGLAENTGELFF

size: .
V: TRBV6-5
D: .
J: TRBJ2-5
DNA: TGTGCCAGCAGTTTGAACAGGGTTGAGACCCAGTACTTC
CDR3: CASSLNRVETQYF

size: .
V: TRBV7-9
D: .
J: TRBJ1-1
DNA: TGTGCCAGCAGCTTCGCCGGGACGGTGAACACTGAAGCTTTCTTT
CDR3: CASSFAGTVNTEAFF

size: .
V: TRBV5-5
D: .
J: TRBJ2-3
DNA: TGTGCCAGCAGCTTGTTGAAGGGGCTGGGCACAGATACGCAGTATTTT
CDR3: CASSLLKGLGTDTQYF

size: .
V: TRBV18
D: TRBD1
J: TRBJ1-6
DNA: TGTGCCAGCTCAAGGGACAGTAATTCACCCCTCCACTTT
CDR3: CASSRDSNSPLHF

size: .
V: TRBV16
D: .
J: TRBJ2-1
DNA: TGTGCCAGCAGCCAACAGGGAGGTGAGCAGTTCTTC
CDR3: CASSQQGGEQFF

size: .
V: TRBV14
D: TRBD1
J: TRBJ1-1
DNA: TGTGCCAGCAGCTCTGGACAGGGGGCAAGGTCCGCTGAAGCTTTCTTT
CDR3: CASSSGQGARSAEAFF

size: .
V: TRBV5-1
D: .
J: TRBJ2-7
DNA: TGCGCCAGCAGCAAAGACCGACCCCCTTACGAGCAGTACTTC
CDR3: CASSKDRPPYEQYF

size: .
V: TRBV29-1
D: .
J: TRBJ2-5
DNA: TGCAGCGTTGGGGACGGTCAAGAGACCCAGTACTTC
CDR3: CSVGDGQETQYF

size: .
V: TRBV5-4
D: .
J: TRBJ2-5
DNA: TGTGCCAGCCAAGTAACACACCAAGAGACCCAGTACTTC
CDR3: CASQVTHQETQYF

size: .
V: TRBV7-8
D: .
J: TRBJ2-7
DNA: TGTGCCAGCAGCACCGAGGGGGGGCGCTTGTACGAGCAGTACTTC
CDR3: CASSTEGGRLYEQYF

size: .
V: TRBV18
D: TRBD2
J: TRBJ2-3
DNA: TGTGCCAGCTCACCCAGGTCGGAGCGGGGTGCTAGCACAGATACGCAGTATTTT
CDR3: CASSPRSERGASTDTQYF

size: .
V: TRBV3-1/TRBV3-2
D: TRBD2
J: TRBJ2-1
DNA: TGTGCCAGCAGCCCCAGGGCGGGGGGGTCCTCCTACAATGAGCAGTTCTTC
CDR3: CASSPRAGGSSYNEQFF

size: .
V: TRBV30
D: .
J: TRBJ1-1
DNA: TGTGCCTGGAGTGTAGGGCCCGTGAACACTGAAGCTTTCTTT
CDR3: CAWSVGPVNTEAFF

size: .
V: TRBV7-3
D: .
J: TRBJ2-1
DNA: TGTGCCAGCAGTAGGGGAGTCTACAATGAGCAGTTCTTC
CDR3: CASSRGVYNEQFF

size: .
V: TRBV7-2
D: .
J: TRBJ1-2
DNA: TGTGCCAGCAGCTTAGATGGGGGCGCTGACTATGGCTACACCTTC
CDR3: CASSLDGGADYGYTF

size: .
V: TRBV10-2
D: .
J: TRBJ1-1
DNA: TGCGCCAGCAGTTATGGGGACGGAGGACGGACTGAAGCTTTCTTT
CDR3: CASSYGDGGRTEAFF